This T cell receptor beta chain was recorded in a study of early T cells in non-severe SARS-CoV-2 infection. The wider study: Unsorted whole blood bulk RNA was sequenced, with unpaired chains. Whole-study findings and limits: Anti-spike CD8 specificities were favored by VDJdb matching, whose results missed private and CD4 specificities.

Individual cDNA molecules received unique molecular identifiers. Each CDR3 protein is one row after TCRdb ran MiXCR on the 5' RACE reads. This sample carries about 36,000 distinct CDR3 sequences, 5.3% of them seen once, and the ten largest clones take about 32%. In germline, CDR1 is SNHLY, CDR2 FYNNEI. After removal of 5 bases from V and 9 bases from J, the junction contained 9 bases not matched to a gene. CDR3 length: 14 amino acids. This clonotype was picked up many times. Its antigen is unknown. The sequence was collected from an adult who was a healthcare worker with PCR-confirmed SARS-CoV-2 infection or an uninfected control (not recorded which). This chain uses TRBV2 with TRBJ2-1; the match to TRBD2 covers 8 bases. Specimen: whole blood. The CDR3 DNA reads TGTGCCAGCAGTCAGGAGCGGGAGAGGGGTGAGCAGTTCTTC. Translated: CASSQERERGEQFF.